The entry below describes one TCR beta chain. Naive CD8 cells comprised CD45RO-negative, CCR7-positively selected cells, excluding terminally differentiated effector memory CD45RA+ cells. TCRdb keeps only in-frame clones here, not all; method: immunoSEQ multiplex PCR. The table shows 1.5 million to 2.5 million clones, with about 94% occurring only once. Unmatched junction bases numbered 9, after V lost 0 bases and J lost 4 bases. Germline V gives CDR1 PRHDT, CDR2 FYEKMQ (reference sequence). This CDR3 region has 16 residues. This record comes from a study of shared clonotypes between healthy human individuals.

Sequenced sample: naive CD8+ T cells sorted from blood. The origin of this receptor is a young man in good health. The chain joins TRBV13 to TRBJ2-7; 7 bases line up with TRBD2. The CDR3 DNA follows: TGTGCCAGCAGCTTAGGCTTGGCTAGCGGTCGTTACGAGCAGTACTTC. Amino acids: CASSLGLASGRYEQYF.